Listed below are T cell receptor beta chains from one sample, sequenced in a study of blood T cell repertoires in COVID-19. Measured with immunoSEQ multiplex PCR; TCRdb has only the in-frame clones, and not every one. The sample consists of around 450,000 clones, 87% of them appearing once. Sequenced sample: PBMCs or T cells enriched from blood (not recorded which). The receptor source for this set is a woman aged 18 to 35 who had recovered from COVID-19. The CDR3 runs from the conserved cysteine through the conserved F or W. A D gene is named only where the DNA matches it firmly. Clone size appears in some rows only: once, few, many, or a class for an expanded clone.

D gene | J gene | V gene | clone size | CDR3 protein | CDR3 DNA
- | TRBJ2-2 | TRBV9 | - | CASILPPGQSRPGDGELFF | TGTGCCAGCATACTCCCCCCCGGACAGTCTAGACCTGGGGACGGGGAGCTGTTTTTT
TRBD2 | TRBJ2-3 | TRBV2 | - | CASSGPAGRDTQYF | TGTGCCAGCAGTGGGCCAGCGGGACGAGATACGCAGTATTTT
TRBD2 | TRBJ2-5 | TRBV7-4 | - | CAGSSSGASGRETQYF | TGTGCCGGCAGCTCCTCAGGGGCTAGCGGGAGGGAGACCCAGTACTTC
- | TRBJ2-3 | TRBV19 | - | CASSTAGYRDTQYF | TGTGCCAGTAGTACGGCGGGTTATAGGGATACGCAGTATTTT
- | TRBJ1-4 | TRBV12-3/TRBV12-4 | - | CASSLRLEDLLFF | TGTGCCAGCAGTTTGAGGTTGGAGGATCTACTGTTTTTT
- | TRBJ1-1 | TRBV4-1 | - | CASRRDMNTEAFF | TGCGCCAGCAGAAGAGATATGAACACTGAAGCTTTCTTT
- | TRBJ1-4 | TRBV6-1 | once | CASSSLRGEKLFF | TGTGCCAGCAGTTCCCTACGGGGTGAAAAACTGTTTTTT
- | TRBJ1-2 | TRBV3-1/TRBV3-2 | - | CASSQAGGGFLYGYTF | TGTGCCAGCAGCCAAGCTGGGGGCGGTTTTTTGTATGGCTACACCTTC
- | TRBJ1-6 | TRBV3-1/TRBV3-2 | - | CASSLLSAPLHF | TGTGCCAGCAGCCTCCTTAGTGCACCCCTCCACTTT
- | TRBJ1-2 | TRBV7-2 | once | CASSETGTGEGGYTF | TGTGCCAGCAGCGAAACCGGGACGGGAGAGGGAGGCTACACCTTC
- | TRBJ1-1 | TRBV14 | - | CASSQDKRWRTEAFF | TGTGCCAGCAGCCAAGATAAAAGGTGGAGAACTGAAGCTTTCTTT
TRBD1 | TRBJ1-5 | TRBV5-1 | - | CASSPVTGGDQPQHF | TGCGCCAGCAGCCCTGTCACAGGGGGGGATCAGCCCCAGCATTTT
TRBD1 | TRBJ1-2 | TRBV7-9 | - | CASSLVFPGTVNGYTF | TGTGCCAGCAGCTTAGTCTTCCCCGGGACAGTGAATGGCTACACCTTC
- | TRBJ1-3 | TRBV9 | - | CASSARTDMSSGNTIYF | TGTGCCAGCAGCGCCCGAACAGACATGAGCTCTGGAAACACCATATATTTT